This T cell receptor beta chain was obtained from a study of T cell responses to AZD1222 COVID-19 vaccine (dated by TCRdb to the early 2020s). Concerning the study at large: Because spike-specific TCR depth and breadth did not differ between the two schedules, AZD1222 recipients who got a second dose at roughly 4 weeks were pooled with those who got a second dose at roughly 12 weeks. A total of 230 to 250 trial participants underwent TCR sequencing, of whom about 210 received two doses of AZD1222 and about 25 received two doses of the MenACWY control vaccine. Trial participants were enrolled into age subgroups of 18-55, 56-69 and 70-plus years, which contained approximately 150, 30 and 60 TCR-sequenced participants, respectively. The paper as a whole reports these results and caveats: Because no samples from the day 14 peak response were available, repertoires could be characterized only after the peak T cell response. Participants were mostly white British, with more females than males. The authors suggested clonal diversity may have been underestimated. Epitopes outside the regions mutated in the B.1.351 and B.1.1.7 variants were reportedly recognized by nearly half of the unique spike-specific TCRs. Spike-specific TCR breadth and depth rose significantly after two AZD1222 doses compared with day 0 and with MenACWY recipients. In the small 56-69-year group, the increase in depth fell short of significance, most likely because of low power. Conclusions about previously exposed vaccinees are limited, since just five or six AZD1222 recipients were seropositive for SARS-CoV-2 at baseline. The vaccine-associated CD4 TCRs covered the entire spike protein, and the dominant responses fell in regions 160-218 and 743-854.

The CDR3 regions of human TCRbeta chains were analyzed by immunosequencing. Per the original workflow: TCRs in the repertoires were compared against a reference library of SARS-CoV-2-specific TCRs that had been generated with the MIRA antigen-specificity platform. Breadth was defined as the fraction of unique TCRs that were SARS-CoV-2-associated. Depth was defined as the fraction of total T cells that were SARS-CoV-2-associated. Using the MIRA data, each spike-specific TCR was assigned both to the spike region to which the TCR was reactive and to a CD4 or CD8 class. Log10-transformed breadth and depth values were compared by one-way ANOVA with Sidak's multiple comparisons tests. Drawn from immuneACCESS, this table holds only the in-frame rearrangements with V and J called that TCRdb kept. Clones are partly lost; checked studies trace under half to an unresolved V gene and leave the rest unexplained. V and J calls and clone size are as listed in that table; D and trimming were resolved from the DNA. Across this sample there are more than 85,000 clones, with 70% to 90% seen only once. Jointly, the top ten make up roughly 3% of the sample.

Explained via the paper, the time point label denotes: baseline before first vaccination. The vaccinee samples were drawn from two UK trials, COV001 and COV002, one of which was a single-blind randomized controlled phase 2/3 trial testing AZD1222 (ChAdOx1 nCoV-19) in healthy adults. Trial participant PBMC samples were collected at day 0 and day 28 after the second dose for TCRbeta chain sequencing. The germline V gene specifies SGHTA as CDR1 and FQGNSA as CDR2. The germline V end is reduced by 4 bases and the J end by 7 bases; junction bases left unmatched: 11. The CDR3 sequence holds 15 residues, the cysteine and phenylalanine included. The DNA shown is the 45-base CDR3, in frame from base 1. Points on this clone: It has no known antigen specificity. One base away there is no much larger clone; base qualities are not given.

This receptor chain uses TRBV7-2 and TRBJ1-2; 8 central bases correspond to TRBD1. The source of this sequence is an adult in good health. Sequenced material: peripheral blood, taken on day 0 of AZD1222 vaccination. The CDR3 region: CASSSGQATFRGYTF. The nucleotide sequence is TGTGCCAGCAGCTCGGGACAGGCCACCTTCCGTGGCTACACCTTC.